One sample yielded the 21 T cell receptor beta chains listed below, sequenced in a study of T cells in tumors after PD-1 blockade. Some clones are missing from TCRdb's copy, which holds only in-frame ones; the method was immunoSEQ multiplex PCR. In the table there are more than 50,000 clones, about 74% of which are singletons. The sequencing here drew on PBMCs, taken after anti-PD-1 treatment. The receptors come from a human donor with basal cell carcinoma.

This clone appeared once. The chain carries TRBV6-1 and TRBJ1-5; D is perhaps TRBD1 (5 bases). The V and J ends lost 4 bases and 7 bases respectively, with 20 bases between them. This CDR3 contains 16 residues. Germline V gives CDR1 MNHNS, CDR2 SASEGT. CDR3 DNA sequence: TGTGCCAGCAGTGCCCATATTCAGGGAAGTGAACAGCCCCAGCATTTT. It yields the protein CASSAHIQGSEQPQHF.

V is TRBV13 and J is TRBJ2-3; 8 bases are shared with TRBD2. The J segment lost 0 bases and the V segment lost 3 bases, leaving 2 bases of the junction unmatched. This CDR3 has 15 amino acids. The germline V gene encodes CDR1 PRHDT and CDR2 FYEKMQ (reference sequence). The CDR3 reads CASSFGGGSTDTQYF. The CDR3 coding sequence is TGTGCCAGCAGCTTTGGCGGGGGGAGCACAGATACGCAGTATTTT.

This clone came up a few times. Here the CDR3 DNA reads TGCGCCAGCAGTGTGAGCAGGGGAGGATTCGGGGCGGCGGGGTACGAGCAGTACTTC. As protein: CASSVSRGGFGAAGYEQYF. The rearrangement joins TRBV10-2 to TRBJ2-7, with D tentatively TRBD1 or TRBD2 (6 bases each). The CDR3 is 19 amino acids. V dropped 4 bases and J dropped 4 bases, with 29 bases sitting between them. Germline assignment: CDR1 WSHSY and CDR2 SAAADI.

The rearrangement joins TRBV5-1 to TRBJ1-1; TRBD1 is a possible D gene (6 bases). Germline V lookup: CDR1 SGHRS, CDR2 YFSETQ. The CDR3 sequence is 15 residues long. V was pared by 1 base and J by 3 bases, with 13 bases between. The chain's CDR3 is CASSLSPGADTEAFF. In DNA form, the CDR3 reads TGCGCCAGCAGCTTGAGTCCAGGGGCAGACACTGAAGCTTTCTTT.

This sequence joins TRBV7-2 and TRBJ1-5, with 7 bases lining up with TRBD1. Germline V gene lookup returns CDR1 SGHTA and CDR2 FQGNSA. The trim removed 4 bases at V and 5 bases at J, leaving 8 bases unmatched. This CDR3 has 15 residues. CDR3 sequence (DNA): TGTGCCAGCAGCTCTAGACAGGGCCCCCATCAGCCCCAGCATTTT. Translating it yields CASSSRQGPHQPQHF.

The V gene is TRBV19, the J gene TRBJ1-5; no definite D call. With 3 bases removed from V and 5 bases from J, the gap between germline ends came to 11 bases. Looked up from germline, CDR1 is LNHDA and CDR2 is SQIVND (reference sequence). The CDR3 has 14 residues. In DNA, the CDR3 is TGTGCCAGTAGTATTATAGGGAACGATCAGCCCCAGCATTTT. Protein sequence: CASSIIGNDQPQHF.

This sequence joins TRBV4-1 and TRBJ2-7; 8 positions match TRBD2. CDR3 length: 16 amino acids. Germline V gene lookup returns CDR1 MGHRA and CDR2 YSYEKL. The trim removed 0 bases at V and 3 bases at J, leaving 7 bases unmatched. The CDR3 DNA is TGCGCCAGCAGCCAAGAAGGGACGGGGGGGGACTACGAGCAGTACTTC. This codes for CASSQEGTGGDYEQYF.

The chain recombines TRBV6-5 with TRBJ1-6; 7 nucleotides align to TRBD1. The germline CDR1 and CDR2 sequences are MNHEY and SVGAGI. The CDR3 has 15 amino acids. V trimming: 7 bases; J trimming: 9 bases; junction bases outside the gene matches: 12. The CDR3 is CASNSPGQRRSPLHF. The CDR3, as DNA: TGTGCCAGCAACTCGCCGGGACAGAGGCGTTCACCCCTCCACTTT.

In its sample, this clone was seen a few times. The chain joins TRBV5-6 to TRBJ1-1, with no clear D. The CDR3 loop spans 12 amino acids. Germline V CDR1 and CDR2: SGHDT, YYEEEE. V was clipped by 5 bases and J by 1 base, with 6 bases between them. CDR3 sequence (DNA): TGTGCCAGCAGTTACAGGAACACTGAAGCTTTCTTT. Translated, it gives CASSYRNTEAFF.

This clone was observed a handful of times. The chain is built from TRBV9 and TRBJ1-2; the D is unclear. Trimming took off 2 bases at V and 6 bases at J, with 11 bases between the two ends. The CDR3 is made up of 13 amino acids. Germline CDR1 reads SGDLS; CDR2 reads YYNGEE. This CDR3 reads CASSVSPNNGYTF. The CDR3 DNA is TGTGCCAGCAGCGTTAGTCCAAATAATGGCTACACCTTC. Supplemented by reference TRBV9 and TRBJ1-2, the full variable domain reads DSGVTQTPKHLITATGQRVTLRCSPRSGDLSVYWYQQSLDQGLQFLIQYYNGEERAKGNILERFSAQQFPDLHSELNLSSLELGDSALYFCASSVSPNNGYTFGSGTRLTVV.

The rearrangement uses TRBV12-3 or TRBV12-4 and TRBJ1-1; D is possibly TRBD1 (6 bases). This CDR3 is built from 12 residues. V dropped 6 bases and J dropped 7 bases, with 12 bases sitting between them. The CDR3 nucleotides are TGTGCCAGCAGCCGAAGCAGGGGTGAAGCTTTCTTT. Amino acids: CASSRSRGEAFF.

In this sample, this clone turned up a few times. The chain uses TRBV27 and TRBJ1-5; D gene ambiguous. The CDR3 consists of 14 residues. Trimming removed 3 bases at V and 4 bases at J, with 10 bases between. Germline values: CDR1 MNHEY, CDR2 SMNVEV (reference sequence). The CDR3 reads CASSFLGSNQPQHF. The CDR3, as DNA: TGTGCCAGCAGTTTCTTAGGGTCGAATCAGCCCCAGCATTTT.

The chain recombines TRBV5-1 with TRBJ2-7; 8 nucleotides agree with TRBD2. CDR3 length equals 15 residues. CDR1 SGHRS and CDR2 YFSETQ come from the germline V gene. V shed 2 bases and J 5 bases; nucleotides not matched to a gene: 9. DNA of the CDR3: TGCGCCAGCAGCTTTCAAGGGCGGGGGGCAAACGAGCAGTACTTC. Amino acids: CASSFQGRGANEQYF.

This sequence joins TRBV9 and TRBJ1-1, with D possibly matching TRBD1 (5 bases). The CDR3 length is 14 residues. V lost 0 bases and J lost 4, with 10 bases in between. Per the germline V gene, CDR1 is SGDLS and CDR2 is YYNGEE. The CDR3 loop reads CASSVGGDRTEAFF. The CDR3 DNA sequence: TGTGCCAGCAGCGTAGGGGGCGACCGCACTGAAGCTTTCTTT. Together with reference TRBV9 and TRBJ1-1, the CDR3 gives the full variable domain: DSGVTQTPKHLITATGQRVTLRCSPRSGDLSVYWYQQSLDQGLQFLIQYYNGEERAKGNILERFSAQQFPDLHSELNLSSLELGDSALYFCASSVGGDRTEAFFGQGTRLTVV.

This clone was detected many times. The CDR3: CASSLVFGGAPGELFF. As DNA, the CDR3 is TGTGCCAGCAGTTTAGTTTTCGGGGGGGCCCCCGGGGAGCTGTTTTTT. The chain joins TRBV27 to TRBJ2-2; 8 positions agree with TRBD2. Germline CDR1 is MNHEY and CDR2 is SMNVEV (reference sequence). Trimming at V came to 2 bases and at J to 6 bases, leaving 8 bases not matched to a gene. The CDR3 spans 16 residues.

This sequence joins TRBV5-1 and TRBJ2-5, with 7 bases identical to TRBD1. Germline trimming cut 5 bases from V and 2 bases from J; bases unmatched to any gene: 9. Per the germline V gene, CDR1 is SGHRS and CDR2 is YFSETQ. The CDR3 loop spans 15 amino acids. CDR3 nucleotides: TGCGCCAGCAGAAACAGACAGGGACCACAAGAGACCCAGTACTTC. This sequence encodes CASRNRQGPQETQYF.

V and J are TRBV5-1 and TRBJ1-3; 7 positions match TRBD1. The trim removed 1 base at V and 0 bases at J, leaving 7 bases unmatched. The CDR3 loop spans 17 amino acids. Germline CDR1 and CDR2: SGHRS and YFSETQ. CDR3 sequence (DNA): TGCGCCAGCAGCTTGTTAGGAGGGGGCGGCTCTGGAAACACCATATATTTT. Protein product: CASSLLGGGGSGNTIYF.

The chain links TRBV18 to TRBJ2-7, with 7 bases aligning to TRBD1. Losses at the gene ends were 3 bases for V and 3 bases for J; bases not matched to a gene: 2. Germline CDR1 KGHSH, CDR2 LQKENI. The length of the CDR3 is 13 residues. CDR3 loop: CASSPTGHYEQYF. CDR3 in DNA: TGTGCCAGCTCACCGACAGGGCACTACGAGCAGTACTTC.

This clone was recorded a few times. The chain employs TRBV29-1 and TRBJ1-1; no reliable D call. The germline V gene encodes CDR1 SQVTM and CDR2 ANQGSEA. The CDR3 runs to 13 residues. The V and J ends lost 8 bases and 3 bases respectively, with 16 bases between them. The CDR3 bases are TGCAGCTATAACACACCTGGGTACACTGAAGCTTTCTTT. It specifies CSYNTPGYTEAFF. The complete variable domain, with remaining parts taken from reference TRBV29-1 and TRBJ1-1, reads SAVISQKPSRDICQRGTSLTIQCQVDSQVTMMFWYRQQPGQSLTLIATANQGSEATYESGFVIDKFPISRPNLTFSTLTVSNMSPEDSSIYLCSYNTPGYTEAFFGQGTRLTVV.

The chain employs TRBV19 and TRBJ1-1; 7 bases match TRBD1. The CDR3 is 16 amino acids. Germline V gives CDR1 LNHDA, CDR2 SQIVND (reference sequence). J gave up 0 bases and V 8 bases, and 12 bases lay outside the gene matches. The CDR3 here is CASRASPGQMNTEAFF. The CDR3 DNA reads TGTGCCAGTCGTGCCTCTCCGGGACAGATGAACACTGAAGCTTTCTTT. The whole variable domain, filled in from reference TRBV19 and TRBJ1-1, reads DGGITQSPKYLFRKEGQNVTLSCEQNLNHDAMYWYRQDPGQGLRLIYYSQIVNDFQKGDIAEGYSVSREKKESFPLTVTSAQKNPTAFYLCASRASPGQMNTEAFFGQGTRLTVV.

The chain has TRBV4-1 and TRBJ2-6; 7 nucleotides agree with TRBD2. Germline-derived CDR1 and CDR2 are MGHRA and YSYEKL. The CDR3 extends over 17 amino acids. V lost 2 bases and J lost 0; bases outside the gene matches: 4. The DNA for the CDR3 is TGCGCCAGCAGCCAAATGGGGGGGAACTCTGGGGCCAACGTCCTGACTTTC. Translating gives CASSQMGGNSGANVLTF.